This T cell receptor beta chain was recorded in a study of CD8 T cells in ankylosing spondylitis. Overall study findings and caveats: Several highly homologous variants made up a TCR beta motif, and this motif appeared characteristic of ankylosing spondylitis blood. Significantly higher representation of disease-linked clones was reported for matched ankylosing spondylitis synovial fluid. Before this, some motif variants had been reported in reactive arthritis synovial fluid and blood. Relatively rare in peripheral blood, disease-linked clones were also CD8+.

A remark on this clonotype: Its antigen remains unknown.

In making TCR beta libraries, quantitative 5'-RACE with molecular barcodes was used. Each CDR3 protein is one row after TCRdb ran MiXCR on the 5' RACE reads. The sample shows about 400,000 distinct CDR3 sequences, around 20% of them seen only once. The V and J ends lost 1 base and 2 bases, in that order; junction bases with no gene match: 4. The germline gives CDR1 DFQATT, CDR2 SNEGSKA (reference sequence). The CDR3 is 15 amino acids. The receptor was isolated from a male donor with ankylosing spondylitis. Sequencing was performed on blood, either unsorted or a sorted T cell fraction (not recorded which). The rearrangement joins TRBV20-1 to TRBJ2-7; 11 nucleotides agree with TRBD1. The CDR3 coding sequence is TGCAGTGCTAGAGGCCCGGGACAGGGGGCCTACGAGCAGTACTTC. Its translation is CSARGPGQGAYEQYF.